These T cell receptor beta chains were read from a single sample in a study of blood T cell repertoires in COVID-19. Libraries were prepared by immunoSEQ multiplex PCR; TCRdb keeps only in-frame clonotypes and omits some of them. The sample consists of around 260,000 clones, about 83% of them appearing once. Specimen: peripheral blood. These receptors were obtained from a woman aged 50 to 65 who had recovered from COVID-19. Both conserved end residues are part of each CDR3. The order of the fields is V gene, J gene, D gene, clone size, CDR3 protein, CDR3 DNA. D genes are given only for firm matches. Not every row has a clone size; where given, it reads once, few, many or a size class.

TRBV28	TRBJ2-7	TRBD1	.	CASSPAMGQGTRKQYF	TGTGCCAGCAGTCCCGCCATGGGACAGGGGACGAGGAAGCAGTACTTC
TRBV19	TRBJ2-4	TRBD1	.	CASSWDSGGGKNIQYF	TGTGCCAGTAGTTGGGACTCAGGGGGCGGCAAAAACATTCAGTACTTC
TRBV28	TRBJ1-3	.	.	CASIPHTDIPSGNTIYF	TGTGCCAGCATCCCCCACACGGACATACCCTCTGGAAACACCATATATTTT
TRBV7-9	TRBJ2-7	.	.	CASSVTGGSEQYF	TGTGCCAGCAGCGTCACTGGGGGCAGCGAGCAGTACTTC
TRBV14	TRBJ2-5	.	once	CASSYVRDQETQYF	TGTGCCAGCAGCTACGTGCGGGATCAAGAGACCCAGTACTTC
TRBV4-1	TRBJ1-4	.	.	CASSQAFGGQGSEFNEKLFF	TGCGCCAGCAGCCAAGCCTTCGGGGGGCAGGGGAGTGAGTTTAATGAAAAACTGTTTTTT
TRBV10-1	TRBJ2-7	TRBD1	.	CASSESEDRSYEQYF	TGCGCCAGCAGTGAGTCAGAGGACAGGTCCTACGAGCAGTACTTC
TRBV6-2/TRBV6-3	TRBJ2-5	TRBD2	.	CASSWLLAVPQETQYF	TGTGCCAGCAGTTGGTTACTAGCGGTGCCCCAAGAGACCCAGTACTTC
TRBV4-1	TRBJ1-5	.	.	CASSQDYGGAYQPQHF	TGCGCCAGCAGCCAAGATTATGGGGGCGCTTATCAGCCCCAGCATTTT
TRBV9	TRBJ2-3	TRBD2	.	CASSVVAGYTDTQYF	TGTGCCAGCAGCGTAGTAGCGGGGTACACAGATACGCAGTATTTT
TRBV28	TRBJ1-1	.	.	CASSPSTMNTEAFF	TGTGCCAGCAGTCCATCTACCATGAACACTGAAGCTTTCTTT
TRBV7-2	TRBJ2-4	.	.	CASSLGSSVNIQYF	TGTGCCAGCAGCTTAGGGTCTAGCGTAAACATTCAGTACTTC